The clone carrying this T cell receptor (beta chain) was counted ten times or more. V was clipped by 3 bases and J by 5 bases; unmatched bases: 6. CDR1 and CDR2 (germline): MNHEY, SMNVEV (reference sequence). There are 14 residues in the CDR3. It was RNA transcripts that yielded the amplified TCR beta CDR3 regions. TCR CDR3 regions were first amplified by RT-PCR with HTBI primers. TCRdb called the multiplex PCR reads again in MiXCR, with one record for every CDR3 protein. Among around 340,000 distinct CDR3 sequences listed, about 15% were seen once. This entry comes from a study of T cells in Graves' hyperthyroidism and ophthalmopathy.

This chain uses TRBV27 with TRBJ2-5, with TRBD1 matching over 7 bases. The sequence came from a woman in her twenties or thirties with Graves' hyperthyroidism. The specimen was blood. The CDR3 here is CASSFNRGGETQYF. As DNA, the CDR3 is TGTGCCAGCAGTTTTAACAGGGGTGGGGAGACCCAGTACTTC.